These 8 T cell receptor beta chains share one sample of origin, sequenced in a study of blood T cell repertoires in COVID-19 (dated by TCRdb to about 2020). Library generation was performed with the immunoSEQ multiplex PCR assay. TCRdb obtained this table from immuneACCESS and retained in-frame rearrangements with V and J assigned. These tables miss some clones; where compared with another copy, unresolved V genes account for less than half of the shortfall, and the remainder is unexplained. This sample gives about 130,000 clones in total; 75% to 90% of them show up just once. 35% to 55% of the sample is held by the ten biggest clonotypes. Sequenced input: peripheral blood. These receptors came from a human donor in a cohort sampled during active COVID-19.

This clone has just one count. The chain joins TRBV10-3 to TRBJ2-6; TRBD1 is a possible D gene (5 bases). V lost 4 bases and J 0 bases, leaving 13 bases between the germline ends. Germline V gene data show CDR1 as ENHRY and CDR2 as SYGVKD. There are 17 residues in the CDR3. CDR3 bases: TGTGCCATCAGTGCCAGGCAGGGATACTCTGGGGCCAACGTCCTGACTTTC. This encodes CAISARQGYSGANVLTF.

V gene TRBV5-1 combines with J gene TRBJ2-4, with 12 bases that match TRBD2. This CDR3 is built from 16 residues. Unmatched junction bases numbered 4, after V lost 3 bases and J lost 3 bases. CDR1 SGHRS and CDR2 YFSETQ come from the germline V gene. This chain's CDR3 is CASSSSGGAGKNIQYF. In DNA, the CDR3 is TGCGCCAGCAGCTCTAGCGGGGGGGCCGGCAAAAACATTCAGTACTTC.

The CDR3 nucleotides are TGTGCCATCAGCGAGAGGGCCCCAGAGGGATCACCCCTCCACTTT. Translated: CAISERAPEGSPLHF. The rearrangement links TRBV10-3 to TRBJ1-6; D gene ambiguous. V lost 6 bases and J lost 10, with 19 bases in between. This CDR3 has 15 amino acids. Germline lookup yields CDR1 ENHRY and CDR2 SYGVKD.

This chain connects TRBV11-3 to TRBJ2-1; perhaps TRBD2 as D (5 bases). Looked up from germline, CDR1 is SGHNT and CDR2 is YENEEA. Trimming removed 3 bases from V and 9 bases from J, with 18 bases in between. This CDR3 has 15 amino acids. In DNA form, the CDR3 reads TGTGCCAGCAGCTTTAGTGGGAGCAGGTTGGGTGAGCAGTTCTTC. Its translation: CASSFSGSRLGEQFF. Supplemented by reference TRBV11-3 and TRBJ2-1, the full variable domain reads EAGVVQSPRYKIIEKKQPVAFWCNPISGHNTLYWYLQNLGQGPELLIRYENEEAVDDSQLPKDRFSAERLKGVDSTLKIQPAELGDSAVYLCASSFSGSRLGEQFFGPGTRLTVL.

The CDR3 sequence: CASSMSGFWNEKLFF. The CDR3, as DNA: TGTGCCAGTAGTATGTCAGGGTTTTGGAATGAAAAACTGTTTTTT. The rearrangement joins TRBV19 to TRBJ1-4; D is perhaps TRBD1 (5 bases). Germline V gene data show CDR1 as LNHDA and CDR2 as SQIVND (reference sequence). V lost 3 bases, J lost 5 bases, and 13 bases lay in between. CDR3 length: 15 residues. The full variable domain, completed using reference TRBV19 and TRBJ1-4, is DGGITQSPKYLFRKEGQNVTLSCEQNLNHDAMYWYRQDPGQGLRLIYYSQIVNDFQKGDIAEGYSVSREKKESFPLTVTSAQKNPTAFYLCASSMSGFWNEKLFFGSGTQLSVL.

J is TRBJ1-4 and V is TRBV5-4; TRBD1 matches 9 bases. The CDR3 length is 16 residues. Trimming at V came to 4 bases and at J to 0 bases, leaving 4 bases not matched to a gene. CDR1 is SGHNT and CDR2 is YYREEE in the germline V gene (reference sequence). The CDR3 nucleotides read TGTGCCAGCAGCCCACAGGGGGCCCCAACTAATGAAAAACTGTTTTTT. It codes for CASSPQGAPTNEKLFF.

This clone has just a few counts. Germline is not matched at one junction end, which may reflect a read error. CDR3 amino acids: CASSQAGAPQETQYF. For the CDR3, the DNA is TGTGCCAGCAGTCAAGCGGGCGCACCCCAAGAGACCCAGTACTTC. This chain links TRBV2 with TRBJ2-5; possibly TRBD2 for D (6 bases). The CDR3 has 15 amino acids. Germline CDR1 SNHLY, CDR2 FYNNEI.

This clone has more than one count but fewer than ten. The chain links TRBV9 to TRBJ1-5, with TRBD1 identical over 7 bases. CDR1 is SGDLS, CDR2 YYNGEE, per germline. V lost 3 bases to trimming and J lost 4 bases; unmatched junction nucleotides: 10. This CDR3 comprises 16 residues. The CDR3 DNA reads TGTGCCAGCAGCGCGTACCGGACAGGTGAGAATCAGCCCCAGCATTTT. Translated: CASSAYRTGENQPQHF.